Below, 17 T cell receptor beta chains from the same sample are listed, as sequenced in a study of T cells after posttransplantation cyclophosphamide. Measured with immunoSEQ multiplex PCR; TCRdb has only the in-frame clones, and not every one. The table includes 20,000 to 25,000 clones, around 91% detected once. Methotrexate plus calcineurin inhibitor accompanied controls' myeloablative marrow transplants; sampling was 1 year later. The material was PBMCs, obtained roughly 390 days after allogeneic stem cell transplant with calcineurin inhibitor and methotrexate. The receptor source for this set is a female patient aged 30 to 40 who received an allogeneic stem cell transplant from an unrelated donor, was CMV-positive, and had acute and chronic GVHD. Some T cells may be graft donor cells.

The chain joins TRBV7-2 to TRBJ1-5; maybe TRBD1 (6 bases). V lost 2 bases and J lost 1, with 9 bases in between. Germline-derived CDR1 and CDR2 are SGHTA and FQGNSA. The CDR3 totals 15 residues. CDR3 DNA sequence: TGTGCCAGCAGCTTAAACAGGGCCAGCAATCAGCCCCAGCATTTT. It encodes CASSLNRASNQPQHF. The full variable domain, its missing parts supplied by reference TRBV7-2 and TRBJ1-5, is GAGVSQSPSNKVTEKGKDVELRCDPISGHTALYWYRQSLGQGLEFLIYFQGNSAPDKSGLPSDRFSAERTGGSVSTLTIQRTQQEDSAVYLCASSLNRASNQPQHFGDGTRLSIL.

The genes are TRBV9 and TRBJ1-5; no firm D call. V was shortened by 0 bases and J by 3 bases, with 10 bases between the two germline ends. The CDR3 runs to 15 residues. Germline values: CDR1 SGDLS, CDR2 YYNGEE. Here the CDR3 DNA reads TGTGCCAGCAGCGTAGAAGAACGGTTCAATCAGCCCCAGCATTTT. Amino acid sequence: CASSVEERFNQPQHF.

The J gene is TRBJ2-1, the V gene TRBV30; maybe TRBD1 (6 bases). The V gene lost 5 bases and the J gene lost 6 bases, with 14 bases spanning the gap. The CDR3 spans 13 residues. Germline V CDR1 and CDR2: GTSNPN, SVGIG (reference sequence). The CDR3 DNA follows: TGTGCCTGGTCCTTTGGACAGACCAATGAGCAGTTCTTC. Translation gives CAWSFGQTNEQFF.

This sequence joins TRBV18 and TRBJ2-3; the match to TRBD2 covers 12 bases. Germline V gives CDR1 KGHSH, CDR2 LQKENI. V lost 4 bases and J lost 2; bases outside the gene matches: 4. The CDR3 runs to 16 residues. CDR3 bases: TGTGCCAGCTCACTCTGGACTAGCGGGAACACAGATACGCAGTATTTT. Amino acid sequence: CASSLWTSGNTDTQYF.

This chain joins TRBV10-3 and TRBJ1-1; the D is unclear. In germline, CDR1 is ENHRY, CDR2 SYGVKD. V was shortened by 3 bases and J by 1 base, with 9 bases between the two germline ends. The CDR3 covers 14 residues. The CDR3 DNA reads TGTGCCATCAGTGAAAGAGGAGAGAACACTGAAGCTTTCTTT. Translation: CAISERGENTEAFF.

The chain has TRBV10-1 and TRBJ2-3, with 7 bases aligning to TRBD2. Germline V lookup: CDR1 WNHNN, CDR2 SYGVQD (reference sequence). The CDR3 length is 15 residues. The V and J ends lost 6 bases and 0 bases, in that order; junction bases with no gene match: 6. This CDR3 reads CASSPGTKSTDTQYF. For the CDR3, the DNA is TGCGCCAGCAGCCCCGGGACTAAGAGCACAGATACGCAGTATTTT.

The V call is TRBV9, the J call TRBJ2-3; D is ambiguous. The CDR3 runs to 14 residues. Trimming left V 3 bases short and J 2 bases short, with 10 bases between. Germline V lookup: CDR1 SGDLS, CDR2 YYNGEE. The CDR3 nucleotides read TGTGCCAGCAGCGGCGCCTTTCACACAGATACGCAGTATTTT. Amino acids: CASSGAFHTDTQYF.

The V and J genes are TRBV25-1 and TRBJ1-6; D is undetermined. V was pared by 5 bases and J by 7 bases, with 15 bases between. Germline-derived CDR1 and CDR2 are MGHDK and SYGVNS. This CDR3 is built from 15 residues. The CDR3 protein is CASSTHQRINSPLHF. DNA for the CDR3: TGTGCCAGCAGTACTCACCAGAGGATCAATTCACCCCTCCACTTT. The full variable domain, its missing parts supplied by reference TRBV25-1 and TRBJ1-6, is EADIYQTPRYLVIGTGKKITLECSQTMGHDKMYWYQQDPGMELHLIHYSYGVNSTEKGDLSSESTVSRIRTEHFPLTLESARPSHTSQYLCASSTHQRINSPLHFGNGTRLTVT.

As concerns this clone: A junction boundary mismatches the germline segment, possibly from a read error. The CDR3 nucleotides are TGTGCCAGCAGCGTAGACCCCAGCGGAGCGGGAGTTCTTAATGGGCAGTTCTTC. Protein: CASSVDPSGAGVLNGQFF. The chain has TRBV9 and TRBJ2-1; 8 nucleotides line up with TRBD2. Looked up from germline, CDR1 is SGDLS and CDR2 is YYNGEE. The CDR3 spans 18 residues.

This clone has just one count. The chain recombines TRBV11-2 with TRBJ2-1, with a weak D call TRBD2 (6 bases). CDR1 and CDR2 from the germline V gene are SGHAT and FQNNGV. This CDR3 is 13 amino acids long. Trimming pared 8 bases from V and 7 bases from J, leaving 15 bases between. CDR3 DNA: TGTGCCAGCGGCGGGGCCATTCGAAATGAGCAGTTCTTC. This translates into CASGGAIRNEQFF.

The chain recombines TRBV18 with TRBJ1-1; 8 bases are shared with TRBD1. This CDR3 has 14 residues. J lost 4 bases, V lost 5 bases, and 6 bases had no gene match. CDR1 is KGHSH, CDR2 LQKENI, per germline. This CDR3 reads CASSSETGVTEAFF. The CDR3 DNA follows: TGTGCCAGCTCATCCGAGACAGGGGTCACTGAAGCTTTCTTT. The full variable domain, completed using reference TRBV18 and TRBJ1-1, is NAGVMQNPRHLVRRRGQEARLRCSPMKGHSHVYWYRQLPEEGLKFMVYLQKENIIDESGMPKERFSAEFPKEGPSILRIQQVVRGDSAAYFCASSSETGVTEAFFGQGTRLTVV.

The gene calls are TRBV10-2 and TRBJ2-1, with 10 bases matching TRBD2. The CDR3 is made up of 13 amino acids. Germline-derived CDR1 and CDR2 are WSHSY and SAAADI. Losses at the gene ends were 6 bases for V and 8 bases for J; bases not matched to a gene: 4. CDR3: CASRIAGGDEQFF. CDR3 nucleotide sequence: TGCGCCAGCAGGATAGCGGGGGGTGATGAGCAGTTCTTC.

The gene calls are TRBV11-2 and TRBJ1-3, with 9 bases that match TRBD1. CDR1 and CDR2 from the germline V gene are SGHAT and FQNNGV. V was clipped by 4 bases and J by 0 bases; unmatched bases: 7. The CDR3 runs 17 residues. CDR3 nucleotides: TGTGCCAGCAGCTCCAGACAGGGGGGATTCTCTGGAAACACCATATATTTT. Protein product: CASSSRQGGFSGNTIYF.

The chain uses TRBV6-6 and TRBJ1-2; weak D call: TRBD1 (5 bases). The CDR3 totals 13 residues. Per the germline V gene, CDR1 is MNHNY and CDR2 is SVGAGI (reference sequence). V lost 7 bases to trimming and J lost 5 bases, with 14 bases between them. The CDR3 DNA reads as TGTGCCAGCAACGTGGACACTATTTATGGCTACACCTTC. It is translated as CASNVDTIYGYTF.

This sequence joins TRBV6-1 and TRBJ1-4; D remains ambiguous. This CDR3 contains 12 residues. The germline CDR1 and CDR2 sequences are MNHNS and SASEGT. Trimming pared 11 bases from V and 7 bases from J, leaving 14 bases between. The CDR3 DNA reads as TGTGCCGTATCCCCCCGGGGTGAAAAACTGTTTTTT. Its protein product is CAVSPRGEKLFF.

V gene TRBV5-1 combines with J gene TRBJ1-1; maybe TRBD1 (6 bases). The germline V gene has CDR1 SGHRS and CDR2 YFSETQ. Between the trimmed V and J ends, which lost 2 bases and 3 bases, there was a span of 8 bases. The CDR3 has 13 residues. In DNA form, the CDR3 reads TGCGCCAGCAGCTTAGGGGGGGACACTGAAGCTTTCTTT. It yields the protein CASSLGGDTEAFF.

DNA of the CDR3: TGTGCCAGCAGCCCCGACAGCCTTTATTCACCCCTCCACTTT. It codes for CASSPDSLYSPLHF. The rearrangement uses TRBV7-9 and TRBJ1-6; TRBD1 is a possible D gene (5 bases). Germline V lookup: CDR1 SEHNR, CDR2 FQNEAQ (reference sequence). The CDR3 is 14 amino acids. Trimming removed 5 bases from V and 8 bases from J, with 13 bases in between.